This T cell receptor beta chain appears in the sequencing data of a study of type 1 and type 2 diabetes patients. Study context: CD4+ or CD8+ T cells were positively selected from PBMCs with microbeads.

V was clipped by 3 bases and J by 7 bases, with 9 bases between them. The CDR3 is 13 residues long. The germline V gene has CDR1 MNHEY and CDR2 SVGAGI. The PCR template was genomic DNA. The TCR beta CDR3 region was amplified using 30 forward and 13 reverse primers. From the multiplex PCR reads, TCRdb called clonotypes with MiXCR, one entry per CDR3 protein. This sample carries fewer than 300,000 distinct CDR3 sequences, approximately 50% of them seen once, and the ten largest clones take roughly 15%. This clonotype has a handful of counts. The clonotype originates from a man in his late teens or twenties with type 2 diabetes. The chain carries TRBV6-5 and TRBJ2-2; D is undetermined. The specimen sequenced was peripheral blood mononuclear cells (PBMCs). The CDR3 bases are TGTGCCAGCAGTTATTTCGACGTCGGGGAGCTGTTTTTT. This codes for CASSYFDVGELFF.